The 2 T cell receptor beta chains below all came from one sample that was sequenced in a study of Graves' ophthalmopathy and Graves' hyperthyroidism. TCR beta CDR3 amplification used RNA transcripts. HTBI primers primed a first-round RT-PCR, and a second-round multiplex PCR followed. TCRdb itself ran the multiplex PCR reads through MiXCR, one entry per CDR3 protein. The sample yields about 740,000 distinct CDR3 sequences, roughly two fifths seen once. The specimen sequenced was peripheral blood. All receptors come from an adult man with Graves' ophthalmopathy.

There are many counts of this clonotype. The CDR3 DNA is TGTGCCAGTAGGGACAGGGTCCCTCCTTATGGCTACACCTTC. Translating it yields CASRDRVPPYGYTF. The chain combines TRBV19 with TRBJ1-2, with TRBD1 identical over 8 bases. V lost 6 bases to trimming and J lost 5 bases; unmatched junction nucleotides: 8. This CDR3 spans 14 amino acids. Germline CDR1 is LNHDA and CDR2 is SQIVND (reference sequence).

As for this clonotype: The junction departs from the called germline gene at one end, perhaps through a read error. CDR3 sequence (DNA): TGTGCCAGCAGTTTATGGGCAGGGAGCGCCGAGCAGTACTTC. Its protein is CASSLWAGSAEQYF. The V call is TRBV10-2, the J call TRBJ2-7; D assignment may be TRBD1 or TRBD2 (5 bases each). The CDR3 is 14 residues long. Germline V gene data show CDR1 as WSHSY and CDR2 as SAAADI.